This T cell receptor (beta chain) was profiled in a study of blood T cell repertoires in COVID-19. As for the study in general: Sample material is recorded as cDNA or gDNA derived from T cells, B-cell-depleted T cells, or PBMCs.

Original processing notes: Nucleated cell number was recorded as an estimate derived from reference gene primer amplification. Assay: immunoSEQ multiplex PCR; the TCRdb copy retains only in-frame clones and omits some. The V and J calls and clone size were taken over from that table, and D and trimming were inferred from the DNA. Of roughly 280,000 clones in the sample, more than 85% were seen once. V was shortened by 6 bases and J by 1 base, with 19 bases between the two germline ends. This CDR3 has 18 residues. From germline, CDR1 is MDHEN and CDR2 SYDVKM. The TCR was taken from a man aged 35 to 55 who had been exposed to COVID-19. The sequencing sample was made of PBMCs or T cells enriched from blood (not recorded which). The chain employs TRBV28 and TRBJ2-6; D is unresolved. CDR3 in DNA: TGTGCCAGCAGAACGGCTCCAGGTATCTCTTCTGGGGCCAACGTCCTGACTTTC. It specifies CASRTAPGISSGANVLTF.